This TCR beta chain was observed in a study of cytomegalovirus exposure and HLA in healthy donors. Points from the study as a whole: An analysis that came later showed most CMV-associated TCR beta chains appearing HLA-restricted. Most likely, a cluster of highly shared sequence variants arose as a sequencing artifact.

The PCR contained 60 Vbeta and 13 Jbeta primers. Methods used by the authors: As a later analysis found, there were 82 million or so unique TCR beta chains, of which roughly 11 million were shared. The table came from immunoSEQ multiplex PCR; TCRdb's copy has only in-frame clones and leaves some out. V, J and clone size reflect that table, while D and trimming were determined from the DNA. The sample contains around 110,000 clones, around 86% of which appear only once. Per germline, CDR1 SNHLY and CDR2 FYNNEI. The CDR3 runs 15 residues. Trimming removed 3 bases from V and 1 base from J, with 11 bases in between. As concerns this clone: What it binds is unknown.

The sequence was obtained from a woman aged 25-40 years in good health and CMV-seronegative. Material for sequencing was PBMCs. The J gene is TRBJ2-3, the V gene TRBV2; TRBD1 might be the D (5 bases). The CDR3 region is CASSDEDTGTDTQYF. The CDR3 coding sequence is TGTGCCAGCAGTGATGAGGACACTGGCACAGATACGCAGTATTTT.